These 18 T cell receptor beta chains originate from one sample sequenced in a study of cytomegalovirus exposure and HLA in healthy donors (dated by TCRdb to about 2017). Library preparation employed the immunoSEQ multiplex PCR assay. Drawn from immuneACCESS, this table holds only the in-frame rearrangements with V and J called that TCRdb kept. Clones are partly lost; checked studies trace under half to an unresolved V gene and leave the rest unexplained. The sample has 250,000 to 350,000 clones on record, approximately 88% of them singletons. Roughly 0.93% of the sample comes from the top ten. Sequencing used PBMCs. The receptors were gathered from a young woman in good health and CMV-seronegative.

This clone was observed a handful of times. The chain employs TRBV28 and TRBJ2-7, with 12 bases identical to TRBD1. Germline lookup yields CDR1 MDHEN and CDR2 SYDVKM. CDR3 length: 14 amino acids. The junction had 8 bases not matched to a gene; V was cut back by 8 bases and J by 6 bases. The CDR3 spells CASAAGTGGVEQYF. The CDR3 nucleotides read TGTGCCAGCGCTGCGGGGACAGGGGGCGTCGAGCAGTACTTC.

This clone has just one count. V usage is TRBV10-3 and J usage is TRBJ1-2; no reliable D call. Germline CDR1 reads ENHRY; CDR2 reads SYGVKD. This CDR3 spans 11 amino acids. V was clipped by 8 bases and J by 3 bases, with 7 bases between them. CDR3 sequence reads: CAISADYGYTF. In DNA, the CDR3 is TGTGCCATCTCGGCGGACTATGGCTACACCTTC.

This clone was picked up one time. The chain links TRBV9 to TRBJ2-3; 8 nucleotides align to TRBD2. Trimming took 4 bases from V and 4 from J; bases not matched to a gene: 14. Germline values: CDR1 SGDLS, CDR2 YYNGEE. The length of the CDR3 is 17 residues. The CDR3 sequence is CASSPGHTGGGSDTQYF. CDR3 nucleotides: TGTGCCAGCAGCCCAGGGCATACGGGAGGGGGGTCAGATACGCAGTATTTT.

The chain couples TRBV5-1 to TRBJ1-2; maybe TRBD1 (6 bases). V was trimmed by 4 bases and J by 7 bases, leaving 20 bases between them. The germline V gene has CDR1 SGHRS and CDR2 YFSETQ. CDR3 size: 15 residues. CDR3: CASSPDSPKLRGYTF. The CDR3 DNA reads as TGCGCCAGCAGCCCGGACAGTCCGAAACTCCGTGGCTACACCTTC.

This clone was detected ten times or more. This chain links TRBV2 with TRBJ1-5, with D maybe TRBD1 (5 bases). The germline V and J ends were trimmed by 4 bases and 5 bases, with 12 bases remaining between them. Germline V gives CDR1 SNHLY, CDR2 FYNNEI. The CDR3 sequence is 14 residues long. CDR3 sequence (DNA): TGTGCCAGCAGTGTAGGGCAGGGTGATCAGCCCCAGCATTTT. This encodes CASSVGQGDQPQHF. Based on the CDR3 plus reference TRBV2 and TRBJ1-5, the full variable domain is EPEVTQTPSHQVTQMGQEVILRCVPISNHLYFYWYRQILGQKVEFLVSFYNNEISEKSEIFDDQFSVERPDGSNFTLKIRSTKLEDSAMYFCASSVGQGDQPQHFGDGTRLSIL.

The chain combines TRBV28 with TRBJ1-3; 8 nucleotides match TRBD1. This CDR3 has 15 residues. V shed 5 bases and J 2 bases; nucleotides not matched to a gene: 5. Germline assignment: CDR1 MDHEN and CDR2 SYDVKM. CDR3 nucleotides: TGTGCCAGCAGTCTCCCAGGGGGCACTGGAAACACCATATATTTT. This codes for CASSLPGGTGNTIYF.

The rearrangement links TRBV15 to TRBJ2-5, with TRBD2 as a possible D gene (5 bases). The ends were cut back, 0 bases at V and 5 bases at J, with 19 bases in the middle. The CDR3 runs 17 residues. From germline, CDR1 is LNHNV and CDR2 YYDKDF (reference sequence). CDR3 residues: CATSREGAASRRETQYF. The CDR3, as DNA: TGTGCCACCAGCAGAGAGGGTGCGGCCAGCCGGAGGGAGACCCAGTACTTC.

CDR3 nucleotide sequence: TGTGCCAGCTCACCACTTGTGGGCCCCTCCAATGAGCAGTTCTTC. It yields the protein CASSPLVGPSNEQFF. This sequence joins TRBV18 and TRBJ2-1; D unclear. The CDR3 has 15 residues. Trimming shortened V by 1 base and J by 6 bases, and 13 bases separated the two germline ends. Germline V gene data show CDR1 as KGHSH and CDR2 as LQKENI. Combining the CDR3 with reference TRBV18 and TRBJ2-1 gives the whole variable domain NAGVMQNPRHLVRRRGQEARLRCSPMKGHSHVYWYRQLPEEGLKFMVYLQKENIIDESGMPKERFSAEFPKEGPSILRIQQVVRGDSAAYFCASSPLVGPSNEQFFGPGTRLTVL.

This clone was observed a handful of times. The chain links TRBV28 to TRBJ1-5; TRBD1 might be the D (5 bases). This CDR3 spans 18 amino acids. Trimming took 5 bases from V and 0 from J, leaving 20 bases between them. Per germline, CDR1 MDHEN and CDR2 SYDVKM. CDR3 nucleotide sequence: TGTGCCAGCAGTCCCCATCCCCAGGGACTATATAGCAATCAGCCCCAGCATTTT. Its translation is CASSPHPQGLYSNQPQHF.

CDR3 protein: CASSFGRENIQYF. CDR3 DNA: TGTGCCAGCAGTTTTGGCAGGGAAAACATTCAGTACTTC. The chain combines TRBV6-5 with TRBJ2-4; tentatively, D is TRBD1 (5 bases). Between the trimmed V and J ends, which lost 4 bases and 5 bases, there was a span of 9 bases. The CDR3 loop spans 13 amino acids. CDR1 and CDR2 from the germline V gene are MNHEY and SVGAGI.

The chain couples TRBV4-1 to TRBJ2-5; 9 bases are a match to TRBD2. The germline V gene encodes CDR1 MGHRA and CDR2 YSYEKL. V shed 11 bases, J shed 5 bases, and the junction held 9 bases outside the gene matches. The CDR3 is made up of 13 amino acids. CDR3 protein: CAGVAGGPETQYF. The DNA for the CDR3 is TGCGCCGGCGTGGCGGGAGGGCCGGAGACCCAGTACTTC.

V usage is TRBV9 and J usage is TRBJ1-5; 8 nucleotides line up with TRBD1. J gave up 3 bases and V 3 bases, and 5 bases lay outside the gene matches. The CDR3 is made up of 15 amino acids. Germline CDR1 and CDR2: SGDLS and YYNGEE. The CDR3 DNA reads as TGTGCCAGCAGCGAAACAGGGGGAGTCAATCAGCCCCAGCATTTT. Residues: CASSETGGVNQPQHF.

The chain links TRBV25-1 to TRBJ2-7; D not certain. CDR1 MGHDK and CDR2 SYGVNS come from the germline V gene. This CDR3 has 15 residues. The V and J ends lost 3 bases and 5 bases respectively, with 17 bases between them. CDR3 sequence reads: CASSDPSAAYDEQYF. The CDR3, as DNA: TGTGCCAGCAGTGACCCGTCTGCCGCCTACGACGAGCAGTACTTC.

The chain recombines TRBV27 with TRBJ1-5; a weak D match, TRBD1 (6 bases). This CDR3 is built from 15 residues. V was pared by 2 bases and J by 1 base, with 9 bases between. Germline assignment: CDR1 MNHEY and CDR2 SMNVEV (reference sequence). In DNA, the CDR3 is TGTGCCAGCAGTTTAACAGGGCAGAGCAATCAGCCCCAGCATTTT. Its protein is CASSLTGQSNQPQHF.

The chain has TRBV2 and TRBJ2-2, with 8 bases identical to TRBD1. In germline, CDR1 is SNHLY, CDR2 FYNNEI. V lost 6 bases, J lost 6 bases, and 3 bases stayed unmatched. The CDR3 is made up of 13 amino acids. CDR3 region: CASRVTGAGELFF. The CDR3 coding sequence is TGTGCCAGCAGGGTGACAGGGGCCGGGGAGCTGTTTTTT.

This clone was seen only once. The chain uses TRBV2 and TRBJ1-6, with TRBD1 matching 9 bases. This CDR3 has 20 amino acids. With V trimmed by 3 bases and J by 8 bases, 20 bases remained unmatched. The germline V gene encodes CDR1 SNHLY and CDR2 FYNNEI. The CDR3 DNA sequence: TGTGCCAGCAGTGAGGTTGAATATCGGGACAGGGTAAACGGGCATTCACCCCTCCACTTT. Translated, it gives CASSEVEYRDRVNGHSPLHF.

Worth noting for this clone: The sample has other DNA sequences that encode this CDR3 too. The rearrangement links TRBV5-1 to TRBJ2-1, with D possibly being TRBD1 (6 bases). CDR1 SGHRS and CDR2 YFSETQ come from the germline V gene. This CDR3 spans 13 amino acids. The ends were cut back, 4 bases at V and 4 bases at J, with 9 bases in the middle. This CDR3 is CASSGRGYNEQFF. CDR3 nucleotides: TGCGCCAGCAGCGGCAGGGGTTACAATGAGCAGTTCTTC.

This chain connects TRBV5-1 to TRBJ2-1, with 9 positions matching TRBD1. CDR1 and CDR2 from the germline V gene are SGHRS and YFSETQ. There are 14 residues in the CDR3. With V trimmed by 8 bases and J by 7 bases, 10 bases remained unmatched. Here the CDR3 DNA reads TGCGCCAGTACGGGACAGGGAGCGATGAATGAGCAGTTCTTC. Its protein product is CASTGQGAMNEQFF.